This is a list of T cell receptor beta chains from one sample in a study of CD8+ T cells in alopecia areata. The assay was immunoSEQ multiplex PCR, and TCRdb's table has in-frame clones only and misses some. Of around 200,000 clones listed, roughly 61% were seen once; the top ten hold around 13%. The source material was CD8+ T cells sorted from blood, sampled at week 24, from a patient treated with tofacitinib. Receptor source: a human donor with alopecia areata. The CDR3 runs from the conserved cysteine through the conserved F or W. The order of the fields is V gene, CDR3 length, clone size, D gene, J gene, CDR3 protein, CDR3 DNA. The D gene is left open where the match is weak. Part of the rows lack a size; the others show once, few, many or a class for expanded clones.

TRBV7-2	13	few	-	TRBJ2-5	CASSLNSPETQYF	TGTGCCAGCAGCTTAAATTCTCCGGAGACCCAGTACTTC
TRBV29-1	14	-	-	TRBJ1-3	CSVGLPSSGNTIYF	TGCAGCGTTGGCCTACCCAGCTCTGGAAACACCATATATTTT
TRBV4-2	14	-	-	TRBJ2-5	CASSQEEAQETQYF	TGTGCCAGCAGCCAAGAGGAGGCGCAAGAGACCCAGTACTTC
TRBV5-6	17	once	-	TRBJ2-7	CASSLGFGVLGSYEQYF	TGTGCCAGCAGCTTGGGATTCGGGGTGTTGGGTTCCTACGAGCAGTACTTC
TRBV30	14	-	-	TRBJ2-2	CAWSEDLNTGELFF	TGTGCCTGGAGTGAGGACCTAAACACCGGGGAGCTGTTTTTT
TRBV4-1	15	-	TRBD1	TRBJ1-5	CASSQAWTGPQPQHF	TGCGCCAGCAGCCAAGCCTGGACAGGGCCTCAGCCCCAGCATTTT
TRBV5-6	14	-	-	TRBJ2-3	CASSLPGRGDTQYF	TGTGCCAGCAGCTTGCCGGGGCGAGGAGATACGCAGTATTTT
TRBV7-9	13	-	-	TRBJ2-7	CASSEDSLYEQYF	TGTGCCAGCAGCGAGGACAGTCTTTACGAGCAGTACTTC
TRBV27	12	-	TRBD1	TRBJ1-1	CASLSRGREAFF	TGTGCCAGCCTCTCCAGGGGGCGCGAAGCTTTCTTT
TRBV15	17	-	-	TRBJ2-3	CATSREVKLDRTDTQYF	TGTGCCACCAGCAGAGAAGTAAAGCTAGATCGCACAGATACGCAGTATTTT
TRBV5-4	13	-	-	TRBJ2-7	CASSLAGVHEQYF	TGTGCCAGCAGCTTGGCAGGGGTCCACGAGCAGTACTTC
TRBV6-5	14	-	TRBD1	TRBJ2-2	CASRTGSDTGELFF	TGTGCCAGCAGGACAGGGAGCGACACCGGGGAGCTGTTTTTT
TRBV29-1	13	few	TRBD1	TRBJ2-1	CSVPGTAPRGQFF	TGCAGCGTCCCCGGGACAGCACCACGAGGGCAGTTCTTC
TRBV25-1	12	-	TRBD1	TRBJ1-6	CASRTGLSPLHF	TGTGCCAGCAGGACAGGGTTATCACCCCTCCACTTT
TRBV25-1	13	few	-	TRBJ2-5	CASSALRGETQYF	TGTGCCAGCAGTGCGCTCCGAGGAGAGACCCAGTACTTC
TRBV7-9	15	few	-	TRBJ1-6	CASSLADRMNSPLHF	TGTGCCAGCAGCTTAGCCGACAGGATGAATTCACCCCTCCACTTT
TRBV14	13	-	-	TRBJ2-7	CASSPFLGNEQYF	TGTGCCAGCAGCCCCTTTTTGGGGAACGAGCAGTACTTC
TRBV11-2	14	-	-	TRBJ1-1	CASSLDRGGTEAFF	TGTGCCAGCAGCTTAGACAGGGGAGGCACTGAAGCTTTCTTT
TRBV9	16	-	-	TRBJ2-3	CASETTGGAAPDTQYF	TGTGCCAGCGAAACGACAGGCGGGGCCGCCCCAGATACGCAGTATTTT
TRBV5-1	11	once	-	TRBJ1-1	CASSRGSVAFF	TGCGCCAGCAGCCGCGGGTCCGTTGCTTTCTTT
TRBV2	14	few	-	TRBJ1-6	CASELDSLNSPLHF	TGTGCCAGCGAGCTGGACAGTCTTAATTCACCCCTCCACTTT
TRBV6-5	13	-	TRBD1	TRBJ2-7	CASSHDRGYEQYF	TGTGCCAGCAGTCACGACAGGGGCTACGAGCAGTACTTC
TRBV5-6	12	-	-	TRBJ1-1	CASSPGAGEAFF	TGTGCCAGCAGCCCAGGGGCGGGTGAAGCTTTCTTT
TRBV5-1	15	-	-	TRBJ1-3	CASSLDSGVGNTIYF	TGCGCCAGCAGCTTGGATTCCGGGGTCGGAAACACCATATATTTT
TRBV6-5	11	-	-	TRBJ2-7	CASSGGYEQYF	TGTGCCAGCAGTGGTGGCTACGAGCAGTACTTC
TRBV4-1	17	-	-	TRBJ1-1	CASSQERPGTEGSEAFF	TGCGCCAGCAGCCAAGAACGGCCCGGGACCGAGGGGAGTGAAGCTTTCTTT
TRBV13	12	-	-	TRBJ1-1	CASSLKVPEAFF	TGTGCCAGCAGCTTAAAAGTCCCCGAAGCTTTCTTT
TRBV5-1	13	-	-	TRBJ2-1	CASSLSSYNEQFF	TGCGCCAGCAGCTTAAGCTCCTACAATGAGCAGTTCTTC
TRBV6-5	14	-	-	TRBJ1-1	CASRTGLGYTEAFF	TGTGCCAGCAGAACGGGACTGGGATACACTGAAGCTTTCTTT
TRBV4-1	15	-	-	TRBJ2-2	CASSQLTEGPGELFF	TGCGCCAGCAGCCAGTTGACAGAGGGTCCCGGGGAGCTGTTTTTT
TRBV30	17	-	-	TRBJ1-6	CAWSFGRGGSYNSPLHF	TGTGCCTGGAGCTTTGGGAGGGGGGGCTCCTATAATTCACCCCTCCACTTT
TRBV9	13	few	TRBD1	TRBJ1-6	CASATGTGSPLHF	TGTGCCAGCGCGACAGGGACGGGTTCACCCCTCCACTTT
TRBV29-1	14	-	-	TRBJ2-7	CSVEGPTGTYEQYF	TGCAGCGTTGAAGGACCCACAGGGACCTACGAGCAGTACTTC
TRBV13	17	-	-	TRBJ2-7	CASSKGAPPNPSYEQYF	TGTGCCAGCAGCAAAGGTGCACCCCCAAACCCCTCCTACGAGCAGTACTTC
TRBV25-1	12	-	TRBD2	TRBJ2-5	CASSPGGETQYF	TGTGCCAGCAGTCCGGGGGGAGAGACCCAGTACTTC
TRBV14	15	many	TRBD1	TRBJ2-7	CASSQGTGQGYEQYF	TGTGCCAGCAGCCAAGGGACGGGACAGGGGTACGAGCAGTACTTC
TRBV29-1	14	few	-	TRBJ2-5	CSGGWARLQETQYF	TGCAGCGGTGGATGGGCCAGATTACAAGAGACCCAGTACTTC
TRBV2	13	-	-	TRBJ2-2	CATGDRNTGELFF	TGTGCCACCGGGGACCGGAATACCGGGGAGCTGTTTTTT
TRBV30	12	-	-	TRBJ2-7	CAWSEGGYEQYF	TGTGCCTGGAGTGAGGGGGGCTACGAGCAGTACTTC
TRBV7-2	14	-	-	TRBJ2-7	CASSSSDSSYEQYF	TGTGCCAGCAGCTCCTCGGACAGCTCCTACGAGCAGTACTTC
TRBV2	12	-	-	TRBJ1-1	CASREDRPEAFF	TGTGCCAGCAGGGAGGACAGACCTGAAGCTTTCTTT
TRBV2	12	few	-	TRBJ1-1	CAFRQKNTEAFF	TGTGCCTTTCGACAGAAGAACACTGAAGCTTTCTTT
TRBV30	14	-	-	TRBJ1-5	CAWSVRGYNQPQHF	TGTGCCTGGAGTGTACGGGGGTACAATCAGCCCCAGCATTTT
TRBV6-1	15	-	TRBD2	TRBJ2-3	CASKMTSSSGDTQYF	TGTGCCAGCAAAATGACTAGCTCCTCGGGAGATACGCAGTATTTT
TRBV6-5	14	-	-	TRBJ2-2	CASTQGQITGELFF	TGTGCCAGCACCCAGGGTCAGATAACCGGGGAGCTGTTTTTT
TRBV13	16	-	-	TRBJ2-1	CASSLGGVSSYNEQFF	TGTGCCAGCAGCTTAGGGGGGGTAAGTTCCTACAATGAGCAGTTCTTC
TRBV5-6	14	once	-	TRBJ2-3	CASSLAASTDTQYF	TGTGCCAGCAGCTTGGCGGCTAGCACAGATACGCAGTATTTT
TRBV7-9	15	-	TRBD1	TRBJ2-7	CASSLARQGVEEQYF	TGTGCCAGCAGCCTAGCGAGACAGGGGGTTGAGGAGCAGTACTTC
TRBV10-3	14	few	-	TRBJ2-3	CAISETGSTDTQYF	TGTGCCATCAGTGAGACAGGGAGCACAGATACGCAGTATTTT
TRBV30	13	once	TRBD1	TRBJ2-7	CALGQGVSYEQYF	TGTGCCCTCGGACAGGGCGTCTCCTACGAGCAGTACTTC
TRBV9	16	-	TRBD1	TRBJ2-7	CASSATGTAFSYEQYF	TGTGCCAGCAGCGCGACCGGGACAGCCTTCTCCTACGAGCAGTACTTC
TRBV10-3	15	-	-	TRBJ2-3	CAISESGASTDTQYF	TGTGCCATCAGTGAGTCGGGGGCCTCGACAGATACGCAGTATTTT
TRBV10-3	12	-	TRBD2	TRBJ2-3	CVTSGGPDTQYF	TGTGTAACTAGCGGGGGCCCGGATACGCAGTATTTT
TRBV2	17	-	TRBD1	TRBJ1-5	CASSGPGQYLGNQPQHF	TGTGCCAGCAGCGGACCGGGACAGTATCTAGGCAATCAGCCCCAGCATTTT